This entry is about one TCR beta chain. The data originate from a study of blood T cell repertoires in COVID-19. On the study more broadly: COVID-19 samples from acute and convalescent phases originated in the United States, Italy and Spain. T cells, B-cell-depleted T cells, or PBMCs supplied cDNA or gDNA.

Original handling: For nucleated cells, counts were estimated from reference gene primer amplification. Generated by immunoSEQ multiplex PCR, the TCRdb table keeps only in-frame clones and is missing some. The V and J calls and clone size come from that table; D and trimming were worked out from the DNA. The table has approximately 150,000 clones, 80% to 90% seen once; the top ten hold about 2.8%. Germline V lookup: CDR1 LGHNT, CDR2 FRNRAP. The V end lost 3 bases, the J end lost 7 bases, and 10 bases lay between the germline ends. The CDR3 sequence is 13 residues long. This chain connects TRBV12-5 to TRBJ1-5, with D hard to call. The specimen was peripheral blood. This clonotype originated in a human donor with acute or convalescent COVID-19. The donor label of this sample is uncertain. The CDR3 DNA reads as TGTGCTAGTGGTTTAATTCTCGGGCAGCCCCAGCATTTT. This translates into CASGLILGQPQHF.